These 2 T cell receptor beta chains share one sample of origin, sequenced in a study of T cell responses to AZD1222 COVID-19 vaccine. TCRdb's copy holds only in-frame clones and misses some; the assay was immunoSEQ multiplex PCR. The sample lists 150,000 to 200,000 clones; just over 90% were seen once. Sequencing used peripheral blood, obtained on day 0 of AZD1222 vaccination. The receptors were gathered from an adult in good health.

The chain couples TRBV5-1 to TRBJ2-7; 9 positions agree with TRBD2. CDR1 is SGHRS and CDR2 is YFSETQ in the germline V gene. The length of the CDR3 is 15 residues. The junction had 7 bases not matched to a gene; V was cut back by 0 bases and J by 6 bases. CDR3 DNA: TGCGCCAGCAGCTTGGTGGCGGGGGGGGCTGGCGAGCAGTACTTC. Its protein product is CASSLVAGGAGEQYF.

The gene calls are TRBV5-1 and TRBJ2-3, with D unresolved. From germline, CDR1 is SGHRS and CDR2 YFSETQ. The CDR3 extends over 12 amino acids. V was cut by 1 base and J by 13 bases, with 13 bases left in between. The CDR3 spells CASSLSPSRKYF. DNA of the CDR3: TGCGCCAGCAGCTTGTCGCCCAGTAGGAAGTATTTT.